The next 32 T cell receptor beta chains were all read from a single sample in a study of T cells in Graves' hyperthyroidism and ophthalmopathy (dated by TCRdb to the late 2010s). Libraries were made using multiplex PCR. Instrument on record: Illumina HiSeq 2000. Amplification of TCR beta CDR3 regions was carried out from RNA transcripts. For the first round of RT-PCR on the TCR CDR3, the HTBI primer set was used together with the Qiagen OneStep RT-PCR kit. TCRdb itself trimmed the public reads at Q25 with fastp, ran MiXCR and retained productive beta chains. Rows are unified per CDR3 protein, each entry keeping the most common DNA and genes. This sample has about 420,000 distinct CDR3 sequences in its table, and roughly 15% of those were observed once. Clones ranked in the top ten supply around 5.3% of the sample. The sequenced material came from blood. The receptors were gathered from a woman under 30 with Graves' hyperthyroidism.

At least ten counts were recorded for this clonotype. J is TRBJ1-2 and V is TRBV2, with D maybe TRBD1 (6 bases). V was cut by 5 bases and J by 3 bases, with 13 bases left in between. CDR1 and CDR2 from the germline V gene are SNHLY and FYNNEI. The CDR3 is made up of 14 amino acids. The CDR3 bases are TGTGCCAGCAGTCCTCACAGGGACGACTATGGCTACACCTTC. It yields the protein CASSPHRDDYGYTF.

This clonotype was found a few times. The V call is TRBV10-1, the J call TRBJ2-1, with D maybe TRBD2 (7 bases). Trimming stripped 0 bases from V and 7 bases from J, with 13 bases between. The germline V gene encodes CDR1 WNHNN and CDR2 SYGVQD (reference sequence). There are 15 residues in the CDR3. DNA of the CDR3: TGCGCCAGCAGTGAGTCGAGGGAGGGGGGGAATGAGCAGTTCTTC. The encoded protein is CASSESREGGNEQFF.

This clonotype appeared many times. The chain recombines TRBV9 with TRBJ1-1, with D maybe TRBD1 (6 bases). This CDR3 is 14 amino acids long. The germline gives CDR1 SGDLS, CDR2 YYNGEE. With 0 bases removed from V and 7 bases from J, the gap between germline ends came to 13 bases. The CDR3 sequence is CASSVDHRANEAFF. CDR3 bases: TGTGCCAGCAGCGTAGACCACAGGGCGAATGAAGCTTTCTTT.

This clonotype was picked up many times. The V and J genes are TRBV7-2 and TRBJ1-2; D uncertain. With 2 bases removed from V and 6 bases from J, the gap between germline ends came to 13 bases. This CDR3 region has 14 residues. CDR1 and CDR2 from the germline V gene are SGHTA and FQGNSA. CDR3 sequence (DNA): TGTGCCAGCAGCTTATTGTCGGGTTCGAATGGCTACACCTTC. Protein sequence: CASSLLSGSNGYTF.

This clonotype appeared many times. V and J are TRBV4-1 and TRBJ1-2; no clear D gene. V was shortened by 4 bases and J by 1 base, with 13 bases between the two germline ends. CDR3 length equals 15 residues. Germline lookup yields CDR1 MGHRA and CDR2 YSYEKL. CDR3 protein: CASSLPGIINYGYTF. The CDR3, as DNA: TGCGCCAGCAGCCTCCCCGGCATAATTAACTATGGCTACACCTTC.

The CDR3 spells CASSLMSWNNQPQHF. The CDR3 bases are TGTGCCAGCAGTTTAATGTCGTGGAACAATCAGCCCCAGCATTTT. The V gene is TRBV28, the J gene TRBJ1-5; no definite D call. Deletions cut 2 bases from V and 3 bases from J, with 11 bases between. In germline, CDR1 is MDHEN, CDR2 SYDVKM. CDR3 length: 15 residues.

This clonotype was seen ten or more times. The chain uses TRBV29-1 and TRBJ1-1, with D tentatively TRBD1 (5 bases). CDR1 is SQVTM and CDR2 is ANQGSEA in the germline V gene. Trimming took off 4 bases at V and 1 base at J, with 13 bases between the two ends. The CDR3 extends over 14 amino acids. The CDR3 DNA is TGCAGCGTTGTCCCAGGGTCCTCGAACACTGAAGCTTTCTTT. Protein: CSVVPGSSNTEAFF.

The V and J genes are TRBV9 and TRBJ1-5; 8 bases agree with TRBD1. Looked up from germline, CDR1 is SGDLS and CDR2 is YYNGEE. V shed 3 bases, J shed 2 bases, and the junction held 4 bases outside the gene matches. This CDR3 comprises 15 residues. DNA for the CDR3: TGTGCCAGCAGCGCAGGACAGGGCGGCAATCAGCCCCAGCATTTT. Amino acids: CASSAGQGGNQPQHF. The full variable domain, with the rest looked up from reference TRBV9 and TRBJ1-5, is DSGVTQTPKHLITATGQRVTLRCSPRSGDLSVYWYQQSLDQGLQFLIQYYNGEERAKGNILERFSAQQFPDLHSELNLSSLELGDSALYFCASSAGQGGNQPQHFGDGTRLSIL.

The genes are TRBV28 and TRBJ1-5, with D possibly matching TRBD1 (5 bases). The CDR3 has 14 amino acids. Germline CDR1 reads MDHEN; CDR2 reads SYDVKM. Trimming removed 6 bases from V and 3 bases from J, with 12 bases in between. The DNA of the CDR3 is TGTGCCAGCAGAAGGCTCAGGGCCAATCAGCCCCAGCATTTT. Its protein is CASRRLRANQPQHF.

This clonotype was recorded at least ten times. This chain's CDR3 is CASSFLAGNYNEQFF. The CDR3 DNA sequence: TGTGCCAGCAGTTTCCTAGCGGGGAATTACAATGAGCAGTTCTTC. The chain couples TRBV12-3 or TRBV12-4 to TRBJ2-1, with 9 bases lining up with TRBD2. This CDR3 has 15 amino acids. J gave up 4 bases and V 3 bases, and 4 bases lay outside the gene matches.

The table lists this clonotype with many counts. CDR3 nucleotides: TGTGCCAGCAGCGAGTTGACTAGGTCCTACGAGCAGTACTTC. This encodes CASSELTRSYEQYF. The V call is TRBV12-3 or TRBV12-4, the J call TRBJ2-7; tentative D call: TRBD2 (6 bases). The V gene lost 6 bases and the J gene lost 1 base, with 13 bases spanning the gap. CDR3 size: 14 residues.

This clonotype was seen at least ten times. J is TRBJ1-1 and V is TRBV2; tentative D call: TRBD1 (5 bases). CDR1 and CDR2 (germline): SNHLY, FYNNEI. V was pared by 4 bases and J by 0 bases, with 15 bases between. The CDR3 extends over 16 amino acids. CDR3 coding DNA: TGTGCCAGCAGTGCCCGACAAATGGGGGTGAACACTGAAGCTTTCTTT. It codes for CASSARQMGVNTEAFF.

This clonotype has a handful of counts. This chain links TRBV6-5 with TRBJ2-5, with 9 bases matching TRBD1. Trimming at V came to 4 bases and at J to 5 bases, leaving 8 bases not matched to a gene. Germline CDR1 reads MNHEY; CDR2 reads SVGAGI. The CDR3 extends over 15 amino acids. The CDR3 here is CASSSAGTGRETQYF. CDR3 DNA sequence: TGTGCCAGCAGTTCCGCCGGGACAGGGCGGGAGACCCAGTACTTC.

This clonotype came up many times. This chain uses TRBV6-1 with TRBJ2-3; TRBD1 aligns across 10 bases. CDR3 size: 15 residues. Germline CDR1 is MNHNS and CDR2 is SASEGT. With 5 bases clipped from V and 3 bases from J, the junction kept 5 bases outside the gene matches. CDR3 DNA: TGTGCCAGCAGTTGGGGACAGGGGATAACAGATACGCAGTATTTT. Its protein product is CASSWGQGITDTQYF.

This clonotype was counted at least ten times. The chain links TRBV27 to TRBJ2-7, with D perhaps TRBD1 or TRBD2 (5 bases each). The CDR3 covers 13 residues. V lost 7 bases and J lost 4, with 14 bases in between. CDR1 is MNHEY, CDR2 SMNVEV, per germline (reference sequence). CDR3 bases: TGTGCCAGCACCCCCGGGGCAGGGTACGAGCAGTACTTC. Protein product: CASTPGAGYEQYF.

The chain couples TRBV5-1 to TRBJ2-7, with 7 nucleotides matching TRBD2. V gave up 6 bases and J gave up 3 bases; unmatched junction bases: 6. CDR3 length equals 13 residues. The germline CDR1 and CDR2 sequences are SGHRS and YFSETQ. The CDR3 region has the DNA TGCGCCAGCAACCCCGGGAGGAACTACGAGCAGTACTTC. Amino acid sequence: CASNPGRNYEQYF.

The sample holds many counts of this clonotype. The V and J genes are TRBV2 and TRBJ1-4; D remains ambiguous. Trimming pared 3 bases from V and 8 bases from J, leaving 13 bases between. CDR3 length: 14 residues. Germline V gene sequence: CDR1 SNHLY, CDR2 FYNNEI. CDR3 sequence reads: CASSDNRAREKLFF. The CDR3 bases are TGTGCCAGCAGTGATAACCGGGCGCGGGAAAAACTGTTTTTT.

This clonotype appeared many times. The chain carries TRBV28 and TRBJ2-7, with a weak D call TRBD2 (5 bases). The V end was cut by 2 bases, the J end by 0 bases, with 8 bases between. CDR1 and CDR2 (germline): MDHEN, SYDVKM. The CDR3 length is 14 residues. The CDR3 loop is CASSLAGDSYEQYF. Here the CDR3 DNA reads TGTGCCAGCAGTTTAGCCGGGGACTCCTACGAGCAGTACTTC.

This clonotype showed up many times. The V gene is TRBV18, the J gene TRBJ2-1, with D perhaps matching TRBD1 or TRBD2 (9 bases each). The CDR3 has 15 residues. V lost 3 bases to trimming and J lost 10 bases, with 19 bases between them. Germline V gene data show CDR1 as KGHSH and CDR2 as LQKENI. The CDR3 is CASSPLAGQGEEQFF. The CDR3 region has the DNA TGTGCCAGCTCACCCCTAGCGGGACAGGGAGAGGAGCAGTTCTTC.

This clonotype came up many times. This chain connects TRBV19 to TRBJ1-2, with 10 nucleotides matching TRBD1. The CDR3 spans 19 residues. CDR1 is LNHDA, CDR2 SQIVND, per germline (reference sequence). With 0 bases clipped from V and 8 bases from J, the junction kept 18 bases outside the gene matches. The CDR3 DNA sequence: TGTGCCAGTAGTATAGATTCTTCGGGACAGGGGATTATCGTGGCCGGCTACACCTTC. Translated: CASSIDSSGQGIIVAGYTF.

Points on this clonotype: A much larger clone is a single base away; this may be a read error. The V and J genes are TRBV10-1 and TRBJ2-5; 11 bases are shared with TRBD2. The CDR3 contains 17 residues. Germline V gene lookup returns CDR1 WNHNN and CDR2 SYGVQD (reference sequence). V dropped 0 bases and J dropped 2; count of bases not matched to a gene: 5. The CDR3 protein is CASSESLAGEEQETQYF. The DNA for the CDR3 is TGCGCCAGCAGTGAGTCACTAGCGGGAGAGGAACAAGAGACCCAGTACTTC.

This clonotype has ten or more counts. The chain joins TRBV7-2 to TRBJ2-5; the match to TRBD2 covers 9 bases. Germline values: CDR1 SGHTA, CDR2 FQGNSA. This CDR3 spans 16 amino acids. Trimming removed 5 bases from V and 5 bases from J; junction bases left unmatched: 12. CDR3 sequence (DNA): TGTGCCAGCAGCCCACGACTAGCGGAGTACCGGGAGACCCAGTACTTC. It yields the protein CASSPRLAEYRETQYF.

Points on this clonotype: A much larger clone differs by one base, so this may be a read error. The CDR3 region is CASGLSIGTGSTSQPQHF. CDR3 DNA sequence: TGTGCCAGCGGTTTATCTATCGGAACAGGGTCCACCAGCCAGCCCCAGCATTTT. The chain couples TRBV28 to TRBJ1-5, with a weak D call TRBD1 (6 bases). This CDR3 is built from 18 residues. CDR1 and CDR2 (germline): MDHEN, SYDVKM. Looking up the rest from reference TRBV28 and TRBJ1-5 gives the full variable domain: DVKVTQSSRYLVKRTGEKVFLECVQDMDHENMFWYRQDPGLGLRLIYFSYDVKMKEKGDIPEGYSVSREKKERFSLILESASTNQTSMYLCASGLSIGTGSTSQPQHFGDGTRLSIL.

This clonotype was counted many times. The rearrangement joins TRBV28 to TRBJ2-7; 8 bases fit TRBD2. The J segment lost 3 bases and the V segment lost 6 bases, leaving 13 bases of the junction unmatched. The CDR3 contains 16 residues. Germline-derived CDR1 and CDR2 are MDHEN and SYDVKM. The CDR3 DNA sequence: TGTGCCAGCAGCTCCCCGGGGGGGGGGAAACTCTACGAGCAGTACTTC. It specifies CASSSPGGGKLYEQYF.

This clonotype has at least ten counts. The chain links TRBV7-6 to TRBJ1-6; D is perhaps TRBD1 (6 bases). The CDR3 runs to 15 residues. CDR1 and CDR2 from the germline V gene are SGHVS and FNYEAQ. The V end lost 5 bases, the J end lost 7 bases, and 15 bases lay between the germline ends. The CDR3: CASSAEGVLNSPLHF. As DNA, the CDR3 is TGTGCCAGCAGCGCCGAGGGGGTCCTGAATTCACCCCTCCACTTT.

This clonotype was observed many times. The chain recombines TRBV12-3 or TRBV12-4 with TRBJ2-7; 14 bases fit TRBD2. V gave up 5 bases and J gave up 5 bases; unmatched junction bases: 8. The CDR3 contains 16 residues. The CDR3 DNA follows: TGTGCCAGCAGTCCCGGGACTAGCGGGAGTAACGACGAGCAGTACTTC. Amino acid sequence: CASSPGTSGSNDEQYF.

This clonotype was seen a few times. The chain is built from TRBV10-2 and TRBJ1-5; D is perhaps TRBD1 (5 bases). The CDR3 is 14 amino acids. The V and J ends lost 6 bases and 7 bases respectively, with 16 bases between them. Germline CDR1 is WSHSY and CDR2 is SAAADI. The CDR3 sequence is CASRHGGTGQPQHF. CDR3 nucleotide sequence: TGCGCCAGCAGACACGGGGGAACTGGGCAGCCCCAGCATTTT.

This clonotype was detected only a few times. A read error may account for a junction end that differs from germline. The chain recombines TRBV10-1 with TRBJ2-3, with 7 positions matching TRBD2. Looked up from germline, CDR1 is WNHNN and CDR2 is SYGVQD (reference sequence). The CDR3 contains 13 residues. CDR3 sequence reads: CASSLAATDSQYF. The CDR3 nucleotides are TGCGCCAGCTCTCTAGCGGCCACAGATTCGCAGTATTTT.

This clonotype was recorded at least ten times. The CDR3 DNA reads TGTGCCAGCAGCGTAGTAGCGGGAGGGATCAATGAGCAGTTCTTC. This translates into CASSVVAGGINEQFF. The chain couples TRBV9 to TRBJ2-1; 11 nucleotides line up with TRBD2. V shed 0 bases, J shed 6 bases, and the junction held 2 bases outside the gene matches. Germline loops: CDR1 SGDLS, CDR2 YYNGEE. CDR3 length equals 15 residues.

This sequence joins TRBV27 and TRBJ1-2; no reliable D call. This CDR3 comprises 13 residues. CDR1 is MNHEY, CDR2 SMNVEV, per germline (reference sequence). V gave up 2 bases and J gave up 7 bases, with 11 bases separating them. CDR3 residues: CASSLTVRRGYTF. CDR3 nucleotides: TGTGCCAGCAGTTTAACCGTTAGACGTGGCTACACCTTC.

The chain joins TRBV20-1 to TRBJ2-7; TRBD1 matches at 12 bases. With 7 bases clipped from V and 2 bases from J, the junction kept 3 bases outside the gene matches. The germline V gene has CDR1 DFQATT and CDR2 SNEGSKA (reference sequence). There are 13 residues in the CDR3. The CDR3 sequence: CSVGDRGPYEQYF. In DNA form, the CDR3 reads TGCAGTGTTGGGGACAGGGGGCCCTACGAGCAGTACTTC.

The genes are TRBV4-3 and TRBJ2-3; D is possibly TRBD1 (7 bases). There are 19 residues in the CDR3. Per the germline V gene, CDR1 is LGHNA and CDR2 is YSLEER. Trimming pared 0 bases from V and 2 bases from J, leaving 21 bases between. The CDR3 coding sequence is TGCGCCAGCAGCCAAGAACCCGGGGGACAGTCCGGACTCACAGATACGCAGTATTTT. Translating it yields CASSQEPGGQSGLTDTQYF.